The 19 T cell receptor beta chains in this list originate from one sample, sequenced in a study of cytomegalovirus exposure and HLA in healthy donors. Use of 60 Vbeta and 13 Jbeta primers characterized the PCR. This table comes from immunoSEQ multiplex PCR, and its TCRdb copy is limited to in-frame clones, with some not included. This table holds about 35,000 clones, 70% to 80% found once. Sequencing was carried out using PBMCs. These receptors originate from a woman in her 30s in good health and CMV-seropositive.

This chain joins TRBV19 and TRBJ1-1, with 9 bases identical to TRBD1. The CDR3 is 16 residues long. Trimming removed 6 bases from V and 3 bases from J; junction bases left unmatched: 11. Germline V gene lookup returns CDR1 LNHDA and CDR2 SQIVND (reference sequence). CDR3 sequence: CASSYDGTGHYTEAFF. CDR3 coding DNA: TGTGCCAGTAGCTATGACGGGACAGGGCACTACACTGAAGCTTTCTTT.

The genes are TRBV18 and TRBJ1-2, with D unresolved. Germline V gives CDR1 KGHSH, CDR2 LQKENI. Deletions cut 3 bases from V and 4 bases from J, with 12 bases between. The CDR3 runs to 14 residues. The CDR3: CASSPPGSGYGYTF. The CDR3 bases are TGTGCCAGCTCACCCCCGGGATCTGGCTATGGCTACACCTTC. Variable domain in full (rest from reference TRBV18 and TRBJ1-2): NAGVMQNPRHLVRRRGQEARLRCSPMKGHSHVYWYRQLPEEGLKFMVYLQKENIIDESGMPKERFSAEFPKEGPSILRIQQVVRGDSAAYFCASSPPGSGYGYTFGSGTRLTVV.

The V call is TRBV28, the J call TRBJ1-4; 7 bases line up with TRBD1. Germline V CDR1 and CDR2: MDHEN, SYDVKM. Trimming cost V 6 bases and J 8 bases; bases outside gene matches: 9. The CDR3 consists of 14 residues. The CDR3 coding sequence is TGTGCCAGCAGCCGGGGACAGTTAACCGAAAAACTGTTTTTT. This translates into CASSRGQLTEKLFF.

The chain recombines TRBV9 with TRBJ2-1; D may be TRBD2 (5 bases). The V end was cut by 0 bases, the J end by 9 bases, with 10 bases between. This CDR3 is 13 amino acids long. CDR1 is SGDLS and CDR2 is YYNGEE in the germline V gene. This CDR3 is CASSVASAGEQFF. CDR3 DNA sequence: TGTGCCAGCAGCGTAGCCTCGGCGGGTGAGCAGTTCTTC.

The rearrangement links TRBV19 to TRBJ2-2; 12 bases are a match to TRBD2. This CDR3 contains 18 residues. Germline CDR1 LNHDA, CDR2 SQIVND (reference sequence). V gave up 5 bases and J gave up 5 bases; unmatched junction bases: 12. CDR3 sequence: CASSFLLAGGLGTGELFF. The CDR3 DNA follows: TGTGCCAGTAGTTTCCTCCTAGCGGGGGGGCTGGGAACCGGGGAGCTGTTTTTT.

The chain is built from TRBV7-9 and TRBJ2-5; the match to TRBD2 covers 7 bases. The CDR3 spans 16 residues. CDR1 SEHNR and CDR2 FQNEAQ come from the germline V gene (reference sequence). The V and J ends lost 4 bases and 4 bases, in that order; junction bases with no gene match: 12. The CDR3 DNA sequence: TGTGCCAGCAGCTCCCGGGGGGTCGGGAGTAGAGAGACCCAGTACTTC. Protein product: CASSSRGVGSRETQYF.

The V call is TRBV7-3, the J call TRBJ2-3, with 8 bases lining up with TRBD2. The junction had 4 bases not matched to a gene; V was cut back by 11 bases and J by 0 bases. CDR3 length equals 13 residues. Germline values: CDR1 SGHTA, CDR2 FQGTGA. The CDR3 region is CALERGSTDTQYF. In nucleotides, the CDR3 is TGTGCCCTCGAGCGGGGGAGCACAGATACGCAGTATTTT.

CDR3 loop: CASSLGQGRQPQHF. CDR3 nucleotide sequence: TGTGCCAGCAGCCTCGGACAGGGCCGGCAGCCCCAGCATTTT. The chain links TRBV28 to TRBJ1-5; 8 bases match TRBD1. V lost 6 bases to trimming and J lost 7 bases; unmatched junction nucleotides: 8. This CDR3 comprises 14 residues. Germline V gene data show CDR1 as MDHEN and CDR2 as SYDVKM.

The chain has TRBV19 and TRBJ1-2, with D hard to call. The CDR3 has 14 amino acids. CDR1 and CDR2 (germline): LNHDA, SQIVND (reference sequence). Trimming stripped 7 bases from V and 7 bases from J, with 19 bases between. The DNA of the CDR3 is TGTGCCAGTATCCCCGGGAGATCAGTGTGTGGCTACACCTTC. This gives the protein CASIPGRSVCGYTF.

This clone came up a few times. This chain joins TRBV30 and TRBJ1-1; no definite D call. Per germline, CDR1 GTSNPN and CDR2 SVGIG (reference sequence). The germline V and J ends were trimmed by 8 bases and 1 base, with 14 bases remaining between them. The CDR3 spans 13 residues. In DNA, the CDR3 is TGTGCCCTGAAGGTCGGAGCGAACACTGAAGCTTTCTTT. Its protein product is CALKVGANTEAFF.

The rearrangement joins TRBV6-5 to TRBJ2-7; 11 bases line up with TRBD2. With 0 bases clipped from V and 4 bases from J, the junction kept 5 bases outside the gene matches. The germline V gene encodes CDR1 MNHEY and CDR2 SVGAGI. This CDR3 has 16 residues. CDR3 region: CASSYSGSGRGYEQYF. CDR3 nucleotide sequence: TGTGCCAGCAGTTACTCAGGTAGCGGGAGGGGATACGAGCAGTACTTC.

The chain joins TRBV7-3 to TRBJ1-2, with 9 bases lining up with TRBD1. CDR3 size: 12 residues. Germline CDR1 reads SGHTA; CDR2 reads FQGTGA. V was clipped by 2 bases and J by 14 bases; unmatched bases: 6. The CDR3 nucleotides read TGTGCCAGCAGCTTAGATGGGGACAGGGTAACCTTC. Its translation: CASSLDGDRVTF.

V and J are TRBV7-8 and TRBJ2-3; TRBD2 matches at 7 bases. V lost 3 bases, J lost 2 bases, and 8 bases stayed unmatched. This CDR3 is 16 amino acids long. Germline loops: CDR1 SGHVS, CDR2 FQNEAQ. The CDR3 DNA sequence: TGTGCCAGCAGCTTCCGGGACTACCCCCTCACAGATACGCAGTATTTT. It encodes CASSFRDYPLTDTQYF.

The chain combines TRBV6-6 with TRBJ1-2; 7 bases match TRBD1. Unmatched junction bases numbered 9, after V lost 0 bases and J lost 5 bases. This CDR3 spans 16 amino acids. Germline-derived CDR1 and CDR2 are MNHNY and SVGAGI (reference sequence). This CDR3 reads CASSYSTGSLGYGYTF. For the CDR3, the DNA is TGTGCCAGCAGTTACTCGACAGGGTCCCTAGGGTATGGCTACACCTTC.

The V and J genes are TRBV5-6 and TRBJ2-1; TRBD2 matches 9 bases. Germline lookup yields CDR1 SGHDT and CDR2 YYEEEE. V lost 4 bases and J lost 5; bases outside the gene matches: 10. The CDR3 runs to 16 residues. The CDR3 sequence: CASSKARASGNNEQFF. The DNA of the CDR3 is TGTGCCAGCAGCAAAGCTAGGGCTAGCGGGAACAATGAGCAGTTCTTC.

V and J are TRBV19 and TRBJ2-1; 13 nucleotides line up with TRBD2. The CDR3 length is 16 residues. Germline V CDR1 and CDR2: LNHDA, SQIVND (reference sequence). V gave up 5 bases and J gave up 7 bases; unmatched junction bases: 8. This chain's CDR3 is CASSSWGTSGKNEQFF. The CDR3 region has the DNA TGTGCCAGTAGTTCCTGGGGGACTAGCGGGAAGAATGAGCAGTTCTTC. The full variable domain, rest sourced from reference TRBV19 and TRBJ2-1, is DGGITQSPKYLFRKEGQNVTLSCEQNLNHDAMYWYRQDPGQGLRLIYYSQIVNDFQKGDIAEGYSVSREKKESFPLTVTSAQKNPTAFYLCASSSWGTSGKNEQFFGPGTRLTVL.

The V gene is TRBV6-1, the J gene TRBJ1-5; 7 bases are a match to TRBD1. V shed 4 bases and J 4 bases; nucleotides not matched to a gene: 4. CDR3 size: 14 residues. Germline CDR1 reads MNHNS; CDR2 reads SASEGT. In nucleotides, the CDR3 is TGTGCCAGCAGTGCCAGGGGGATGAATCAGCCCCAGCATTTT. Amino acid sequence: CASSARGMNQPQHF.

This chain joins TRBV2 and TRBJ2-7; a weak D match, TRBD2 (5 bases). Germline V CDR1 and CDR2: SNHLY, FYNNEI. CDR3 size: 15 residues. Trimming stripped 5 bases from V and 1 base from J, with 15 bases between. The CDR3 loop is CASSPPLAHSYEQYF. The CDR3 region has the DNA TGTGCCAGCAGTCCTCCGCTAGCCCATTCCTACGAGCAGTACTTC.

This clone was observed a handful of times. V usage is TRBV5-6 and J usage is TRBJ1-1, with D possibly being TRBD1 (6 bases). CDR1 and CDR2 from the germline V gene are SGHDT and YYEEEE. V lost 4 bases, J lost 6 bases, and 19 bases lay in between. The length of the CDR3 is 15 residues. CDR3 in DNA: TGTGCCAGCAGCGCAGGCGGGTGGGGGCCCTCTGAAGCTTTCTTT. The encoded protein is CASSAGGWGPSEAFF.